This T cell receptor (beta chain) was sequenced for a study of PD-L1 blockade in urothelial cancer. Across the study: At 3 weeks after treatment start (second dose) and again at 6 weeks, blood was analyzed.

Time point of the sample: peripheral blood 6 weeks after treatment start. Assay used: immunoSEQ multiplex PCR; TCRdb lists only in-frame clones, some missing. The sample has about 48,000 clones; approximately 84% are singletons. The sequence was collected from a man in his sixties with urothelial cancer. The specimen was PBMCs, collected around atezolizumab (anti-PD-L1) treatment.

CDR3 sequence: CASSPGRGSRSLYGYTF. The CDR3 bases are TGTGCCAGCAGCCCCGGCAGGGGGAGTAGGTCCCTCTATGGCTACACCTTC. This chain joins TRBV2 and TRBJ1-2; 7 bases agree with TRBD1. The CDR3 covers 17 residues. With V trimmed by 6 bases and J by 4 bases, 17 bases remained unmatched. Germline-derived CDR1 and CDR2 are SNHLY and FYNNEI.